This T cell receptor (beta chain) was identified during a study of OX40 agonist ivuxolimab in advanced cancers. Study observations and caveats: No antigen was identified for the clonally expanded peripheral T cells. Expanded clones belonging to CD8+ T cells outnumbered, on average, those of CD4+. Certain nonresponding patients likewise had low normalized T-cell clonal expansion.

The germline V gene encodes CDR1 MNHEY and CDR2 SVGAGI. There are 11 residues in the CDR3. Trimming took 6 bases from V and 6 from J, leaving 9 bases between them. Profiled with immunoSEQ multiplex PCR; TCRdb holds only in-frame clones, not every one. Among roughly 92,000 clones listed, around nine tenths were seen once. Comment on this clone: Antigen: not known.

The chain uses TRBV6-5 and TRBJ2-7; possible D gene TRBD1, 7 bases. Material: CD4+ or CD8+ T cells sorted from blood, obtained in a trial of the OX40 agonist ivuxolimab. The receptor's source is an adult with an advanced solid tumor such as melanoma, head and neck, liver or kidney cancer. The CDR3 is CASSQGGEQYF. The CDR3 bases are TGTGCCAGCAGCCAGGGGGGCGAGCAGTACTTC.